The clone carrying this T cell receptor beta chain was picked up many times. This sample is part of a study of T cells in Graves' hyperthyroidism and ophthalmopathy. This CDR3 spans 13 amino acids. CDR1 is SEHNR, CDR2 FQNEAQ, per germline (reference sequence). Between the trimmed V and J ends, which lost 5 bases and 2 bases, there was a span of 10 bases. RNA transcripts gave rise to amplified TCR beta CDR3 regions. RT-PCR in the first round (using the HTBI primer set) targeted the TCR CDR3. TCRdb re-called the multiplex PCR reads through MiXCR, storing one row per CDR3 protein. The sample includes about 250,000 distinct CDR3 sequences, approximately 25% of them seen just once.

The sequence came from a woman between 35 and 50 years old with Graves' ophthalmopathy. The chain uses TRBV7-9 and TRBJ2-7; D is unresolved. Sequencing was performed on blood. This CDR3 reads CASSPPRAYEQYF. The CDR3 nucleotides read TGTGCCAGCAGCCCCCCCCGGGCCTACGAGCAGTACTTC. Together with reference TRBV7-9 and TRBJ2-7, the CDR3 gives the full variable domain: DTGVSQNPRHKITKRGQNVTFRCDPISEHNRLYWYRQTLGQGPEFLTYFQNEAQLEKSRLLSDRFSAERPKGSFSTLEIQRTEQGDSAMYLCASSPPRAYEQYFGPGTRLTVT.